Listed here is a single TCR beta chain. Its antigen is as yet unknown. The TCR library protocol was used to attach unique molecular identifiers. These identifiers were attached to individual cDNA molecules. TCRdb reprocessed the 5' RACE reads with MiXCR, giving one entry per CDR3 protein. Of 85,000 to 100,000 distinct CDR3 sequences in the sample, about 10% were seen once. The sample comes from a study of early T cells in non-severe SARS-CoV-2 infection. Turning to the study itself: Sequencing of bulk RNA from unsorted whole blood was done, without chain pairing. Broader study findings: Missing private and CD4 specificities, VDJdb matching favored anti-spike CD8 responses.

The germline gives CDR1 SGHAT, CDR2 FQNNGV. Trimming pared 1 base from V and 10 bases from J, leaving 5 bases between. This CDR3 is 11 amino acids long. Material for sequencing was whole blood. The chain couples TRBV11-2 to TRBJ2-4; D unresolved. The source is an adult who was a healthcare worker with PCR-confirmed SARS-CoV-2 infection or an uninfected control (not recorded which). CDR3 in DNA: TGTGCCAGCAGCTTAGGATATATTCAGTACTTC. Translating gives CASSLGYIQYF. Variable domain in full (rest from reference TRBV11-2 and TRBJ2-4): EAGVAQSPRYKIIEKRQSVAFWCNPISGHATLYWYQQILGQGPKLLIQFQNNGVVDDSQLPKDRFSAERLKGVDSTLKIQPAKLEDSAVYLCASSLGYIQYFGAGTRLSVL.